This T cell receptor (beta chain) derives from a study of blood T cell repertoires in COVID-19. Study overall: Researchers got acute and convalescent COVID-19 samples from the United States, Italy and Spain.

In the original workflow: Estimates of nucleated cell counts were drawn from the amplification of reference gene primers. TCRdb's table, derived via immunoSEQ multiplex PCR, lists solely in-frame clones and lacks some. V, J and clone size reflect that table, while D and trimming were determined from the DNA. The sample consists of fewer than 200,000 clones, 65% to 90% of them appearing once. Patients from Seattle were sampled longitudinally, starting during active infection. Per germline, CDR1 SQVTM and CDR2 ANQGSEA. V lost 4 bases and J lost 1, with 10 bases in between. The length of the CDR3 is 14 residues.

Material for sequencing was peripheral blood. The genes are TRBV29-1 and TRBJ2-2; D is possibly TRBD1 (5 bases). The sequence was obtained from a woman between 35 and 50 years old with COVID-19, enrolled during active disease. This CDR3 is CSVGTQGNTGELFF. The CDR3 DNA reads as TGCAGCGTTGGGACGCAGGGGAACACCGGGGAGCTGTTTTTT.